What follows are 5 T cell receptor beta chains derived from one specimen sequenced in a study of shared clonotypes between healthy human individuals. The assay was immunoSEQ multiplex PCR, and TCRdb's table has in-frame clones only and misses some. The table has approximately 1.4 million clones, approximately 98% seen once. Sequencing was performed on naive CD4+ T cells sorted from blood. As for subset: CD45RA+ positively selected. All receptors derive from a man aged 30 to 39 in good health.

This chain joins TRBV25-1 and TRBJ2-7; D might be TRBD2 (5 bases). V dropped 4 bases and J dropped 3 bases, with 10 bases sitting between them. The CDR3 is made up of 13 amino acids. CDR1 and CDR2 from the germline V gene are MGHDK and SYGVNS. The CDR3 protein is CASSGRGGYEQYF. In DNA, the CDR3 is TGTGCCAGCAGTGGACGGGGTGGCTACGAGCAGTACTTC.

This clone was recorded once. The rearrangement uses TRBV5-8 and TRBJ1-4, with unresolved D. Germline CDR1 SGHTS, CDR2 YDEGEE. Trimming took off 3 bases at V and 0 bases at J, with 9 bases between the two ends. CDR3 length: 15 amino acids. CDR3 protein: CASSWRFATNEKLFF. CDR3 in DNA: TGTGCCAGCAGCTGGAGATTTGCAACTAATGAAAAACTGTTTTTT.

This clone showed up just once. CDR3 sequence (DNA): TGTGCCAGCAGCGTAGGGGGGACCCAAGAGACCCAGTACTTC. Its protein product is CASSVGGTQETQYF. This sequence joins TRBV9 and TRBJ2-5, with D possibly being TRBD1 or TRBD2 (5 bases each). V lost 0 bases to trimming and J lost 1 base, with 7 bases between them. The CDR3 has 14 amino acids. Germline V gives CDR1 SGDLS, CDR2 YYNGEE.

The V gene is TRBV18, the J gene TRBJ1-1, with no clear D. Per the germline V gene, CDR1 is KGHSH and CDR2 is LQKENI. V gave up 3 bases and J gave up 3 bases, with 8 bases separating them. This CDR3 region has 13 residues. CDR3 in DNA: TGTGCCAGCTCACCGATCGGGGACACTGAAGCTTTCTTT. It yields the protein CASSPIGDTEAFF.

The V call is TRBV27, the J call TRBJ2-1, with 8 bases that match TRBD2. V lost 3 bases to trimming and J lost 5 bases; unmatched junction nucleotides: 9. The CDR3 loop spans 16 amino acids. The germline V gene encodes CDR1 MNHEY and CDR2 SMNVEV (reference sequence). The CDR3 sequence: CASSFMGGRSHNEQFF. CDR3 in DNA: TGTGCCAGCAGTTTCATGGGCGGGAGGTCCCACAATGAGCAGTTCTTC.